This T cell receptor beta chain comes out of a study of shared clonotypes between healthy human individuals. Trimming removed 5 bases from V and 2 bases from J; junction bases left unmatched: 8. The CDR3 sequence is 15 residues long. CDR1 and CDR2 (germline): SQVTM, ANQGSEA. Study results and caveats: Naive subsets usually exceeded memory subsets in estimated richness.

Cells designated naive CD8 were CD45RO-negative and were positively selected for CCR7, with terminally differentiated effector memory CD45RA+ cells excluded. Donors comprised only Caucasian adults living in Nashville, Tennessee. Clones were read by immunoSEQ multiplex PCR, and TCRdb kept only the in-frame ones, dropping some. This sample has 2 million to 2.5 million clones, with approximately 94% found just once. In the case of this clone: Antigen: not known.

This sequence originates from a young man in good health. The sequenced sample was naive CD8+ T cells sorted from blood. The V call is TRBV29-1, the J call TRBJ1-1; 10 bases map to TRBD1. CDR3 coding DNA: TGCAGCGTTCAGGGGACAGGGGAGGGAAACACTGAAGCTTTCTTT. It specifies CSVQGTGEGNTEAFF.